This TCR beta chain was identified during a study of molecular identifiers for immune sequencing clone quantification. The germline V gene has CDR1 SGHVS and CDR2 FNYEAQ. The CDR3 is made up of 16 amino acids. The V end lost 0 bases, the J end lost 0 bases, and 10 bases lay between the germline ends. TCRdb called the PCR reads again in MiXCR, with one record for every CDR3 protein. Altogether approximately 630,000 distinct CDR3 sequences are present, about 25% being singletons, with the ten largest covering roughly 0.83%. Sorting recovered naive CD8 T cells on a CD8+CD4-CCR7+CD45RA+ profile. This clonotype was observed at least ten times. Its antigen is still unknown. General study results and limits: Because of identical TCR molecules sharing a barcode, sizes of highly expanded clones could be underestimated.

The chain carries TRBV7-6 and TRBJ2-3; D is undetermined. The origin of this receptor is a human donor in good health. Some libraries in this study had Jurkat cell RNA spiked in. Specimen: naive CD8+ T cells from blood, with Jurkat cell RNA spiked in. Subset in this sample: FACS-sorted CD8+CD4-CCR7+CD45RA+ naive T cells. Here the CDR3 reads CASSLAAVTSTDTQYF. For the CDR3, the DNA is TGTGCCAGCAGCTTAGCGGCAGTGACTAGCACAGATACGCAGTATTTT.